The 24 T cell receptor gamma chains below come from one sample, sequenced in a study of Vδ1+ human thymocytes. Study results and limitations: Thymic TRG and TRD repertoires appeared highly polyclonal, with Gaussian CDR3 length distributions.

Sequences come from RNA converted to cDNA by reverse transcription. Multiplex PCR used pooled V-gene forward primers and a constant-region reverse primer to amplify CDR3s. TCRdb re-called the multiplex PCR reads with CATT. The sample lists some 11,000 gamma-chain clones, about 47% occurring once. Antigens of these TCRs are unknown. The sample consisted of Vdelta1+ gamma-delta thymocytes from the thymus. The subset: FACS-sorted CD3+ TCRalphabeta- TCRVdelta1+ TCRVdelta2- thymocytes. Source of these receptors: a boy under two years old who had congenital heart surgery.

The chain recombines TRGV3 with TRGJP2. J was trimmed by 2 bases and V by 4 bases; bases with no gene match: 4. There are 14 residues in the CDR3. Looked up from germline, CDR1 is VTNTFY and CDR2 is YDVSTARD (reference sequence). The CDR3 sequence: CATWEYSSDWIKTF. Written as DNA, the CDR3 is TGTGCCACCTGGGAATACAGTAGTGATTGGATCAAGACGTTT.

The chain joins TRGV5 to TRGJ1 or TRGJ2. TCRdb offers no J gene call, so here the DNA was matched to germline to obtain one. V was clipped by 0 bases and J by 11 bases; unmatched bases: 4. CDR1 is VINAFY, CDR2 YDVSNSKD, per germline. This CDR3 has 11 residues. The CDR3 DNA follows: TGTGCCACCTGGGACAGGCTCGAGAAACTCTTT. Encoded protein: CATWDRLEKLF.

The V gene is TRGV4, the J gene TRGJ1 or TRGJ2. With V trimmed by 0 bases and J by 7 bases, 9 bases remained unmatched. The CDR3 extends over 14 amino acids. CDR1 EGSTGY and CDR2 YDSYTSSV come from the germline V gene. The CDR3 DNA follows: TGTGCCACCTGGGATGGGCGTCGGGGATATAAGAAACTCTTT. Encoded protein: CATWDGRRGYKKLF.

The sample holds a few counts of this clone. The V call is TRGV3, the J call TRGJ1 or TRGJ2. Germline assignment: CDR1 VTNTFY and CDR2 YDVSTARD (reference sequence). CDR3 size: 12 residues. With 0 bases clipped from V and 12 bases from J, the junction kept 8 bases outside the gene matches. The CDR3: CATWDRPIAKLF. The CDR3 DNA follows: TGTGCCACCTGGGACAGGCCGATTGCGAAACTCTTT.

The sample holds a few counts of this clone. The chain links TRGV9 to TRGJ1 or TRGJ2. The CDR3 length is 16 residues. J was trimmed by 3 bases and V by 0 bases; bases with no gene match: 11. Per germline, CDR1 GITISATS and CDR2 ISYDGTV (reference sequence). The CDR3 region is CALWEVREALYYKKLF. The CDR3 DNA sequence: TGTGCCTTGTGGGAGGTGAGGGAGGCCCTTTATTATAAGAAACTCTTT.

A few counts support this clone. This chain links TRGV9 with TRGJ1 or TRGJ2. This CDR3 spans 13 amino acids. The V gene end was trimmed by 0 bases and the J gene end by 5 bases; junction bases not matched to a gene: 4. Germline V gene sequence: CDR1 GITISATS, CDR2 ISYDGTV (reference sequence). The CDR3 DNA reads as TGTGCCTTGTGGGAGGTGGCGAATTATAAGAAACTCTTT. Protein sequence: CALWEVANYKKLF.

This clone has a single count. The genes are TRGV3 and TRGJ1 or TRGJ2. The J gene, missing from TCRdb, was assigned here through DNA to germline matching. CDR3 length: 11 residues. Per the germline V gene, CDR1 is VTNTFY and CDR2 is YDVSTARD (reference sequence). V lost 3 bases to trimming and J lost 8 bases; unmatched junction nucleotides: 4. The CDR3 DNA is TGTGCCACCTGGGACGTCAATAAGAAACTCTTT. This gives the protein CATWDVNKKLF.

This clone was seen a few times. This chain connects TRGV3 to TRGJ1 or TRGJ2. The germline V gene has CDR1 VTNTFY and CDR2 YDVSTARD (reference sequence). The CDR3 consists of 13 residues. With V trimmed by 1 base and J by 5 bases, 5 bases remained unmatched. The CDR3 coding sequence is TGTGCCACCTGGGACAGTACCCATTATAAGAAACTCTTT. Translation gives CATWDSTHYKKLF.

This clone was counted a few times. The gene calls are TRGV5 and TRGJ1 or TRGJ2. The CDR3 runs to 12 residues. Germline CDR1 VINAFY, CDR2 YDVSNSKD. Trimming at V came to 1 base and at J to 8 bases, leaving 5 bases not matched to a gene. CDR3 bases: TGTGCCACCTGGGACAGCCCTCATAAGAAACTCTTT. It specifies CATWDSPHKKLF.

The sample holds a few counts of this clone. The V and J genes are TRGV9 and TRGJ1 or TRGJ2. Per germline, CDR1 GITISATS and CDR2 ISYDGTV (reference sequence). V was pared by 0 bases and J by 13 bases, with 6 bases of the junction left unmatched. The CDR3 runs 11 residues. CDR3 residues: CALWEVTAKLF. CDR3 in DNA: TGTGCCTTGTGGGAGGTGACGGCCAAACTCTTT.

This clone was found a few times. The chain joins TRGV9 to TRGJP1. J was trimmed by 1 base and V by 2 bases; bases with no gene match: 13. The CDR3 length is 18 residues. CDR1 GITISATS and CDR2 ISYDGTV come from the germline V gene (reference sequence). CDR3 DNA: TGTGCCTTGTGGGAGGCCACAATTCCCGCTACCACTGGTTGGTTCAAGATATTT. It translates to CALWEATIPATTGWFKIF.

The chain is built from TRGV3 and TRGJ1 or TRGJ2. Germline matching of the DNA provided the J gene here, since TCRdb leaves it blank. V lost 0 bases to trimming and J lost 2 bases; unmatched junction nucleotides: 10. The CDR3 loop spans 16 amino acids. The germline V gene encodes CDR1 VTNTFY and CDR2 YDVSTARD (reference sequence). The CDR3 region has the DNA TGTGCCACCTGGGACAGGCCGAGGAGCCATTATTATAAGAAACTCTTT. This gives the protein CATWDRPRSHYYKKLF.

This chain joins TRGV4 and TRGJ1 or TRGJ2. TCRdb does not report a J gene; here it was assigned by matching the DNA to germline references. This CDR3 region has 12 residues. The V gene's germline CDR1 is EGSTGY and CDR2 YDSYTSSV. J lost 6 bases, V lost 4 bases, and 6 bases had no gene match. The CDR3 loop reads CATWELSYKKLF. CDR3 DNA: TGTGCCACCTGGGAACTGAGTTATAAGAAACTCTTT.

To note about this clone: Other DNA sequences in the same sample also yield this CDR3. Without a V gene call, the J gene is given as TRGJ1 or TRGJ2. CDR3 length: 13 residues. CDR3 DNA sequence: TGTGCCACCTGGGATCGACCTTATTATAAGAAACTCTTT. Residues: CATWDRPYYKKLF.

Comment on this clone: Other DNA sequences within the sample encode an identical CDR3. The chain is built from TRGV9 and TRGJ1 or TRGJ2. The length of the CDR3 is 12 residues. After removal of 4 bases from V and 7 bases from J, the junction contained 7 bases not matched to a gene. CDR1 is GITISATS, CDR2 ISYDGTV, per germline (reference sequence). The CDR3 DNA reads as TGTGCCTTGTGGGAAGGGGGGTATAAGAAACTCTTT. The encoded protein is CALWEGGYKKLF.

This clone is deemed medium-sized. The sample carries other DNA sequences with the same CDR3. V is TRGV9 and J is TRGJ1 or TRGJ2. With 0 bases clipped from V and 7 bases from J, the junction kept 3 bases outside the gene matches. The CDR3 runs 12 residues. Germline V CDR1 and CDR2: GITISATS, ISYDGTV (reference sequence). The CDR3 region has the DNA TGTGCCTTGTGGGAGGTGGGATATAAGAAACTCTTT. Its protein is CALWEVGYKKLF.

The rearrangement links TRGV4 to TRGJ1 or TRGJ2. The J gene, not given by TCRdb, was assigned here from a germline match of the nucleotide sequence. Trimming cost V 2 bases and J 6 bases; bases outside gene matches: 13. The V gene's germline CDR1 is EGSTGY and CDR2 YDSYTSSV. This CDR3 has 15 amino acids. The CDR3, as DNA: TGTGCCACCTGGGATGACGTTAAGGGTGGTTATAAGAAACTCTTT. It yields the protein CATWDDVKGGYKKLF.

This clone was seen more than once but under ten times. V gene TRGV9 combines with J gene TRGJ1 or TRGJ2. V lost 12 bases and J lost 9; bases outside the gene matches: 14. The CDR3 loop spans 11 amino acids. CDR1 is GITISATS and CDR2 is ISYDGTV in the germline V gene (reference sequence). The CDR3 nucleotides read TGTGCCGTGGGGTACCCTTTTAAGAAACTCTTT. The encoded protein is CAVGYPFKKLF.

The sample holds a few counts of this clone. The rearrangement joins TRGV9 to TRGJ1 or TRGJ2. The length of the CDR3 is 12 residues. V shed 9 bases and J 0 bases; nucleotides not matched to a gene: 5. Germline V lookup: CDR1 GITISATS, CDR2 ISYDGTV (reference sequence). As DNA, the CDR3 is TGTGCCTTGAAGGTGAATTATTATAAGAAACTCTTT. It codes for CALKVNYYKKLF.

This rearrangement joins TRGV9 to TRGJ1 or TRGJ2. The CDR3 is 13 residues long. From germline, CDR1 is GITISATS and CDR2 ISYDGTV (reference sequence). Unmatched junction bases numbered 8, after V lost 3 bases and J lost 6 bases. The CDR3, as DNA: TGTGCCTTGTGGGAGAGTGGGGCTTATAAGAAACTCTTT. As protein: CALWESGAYKKLF.

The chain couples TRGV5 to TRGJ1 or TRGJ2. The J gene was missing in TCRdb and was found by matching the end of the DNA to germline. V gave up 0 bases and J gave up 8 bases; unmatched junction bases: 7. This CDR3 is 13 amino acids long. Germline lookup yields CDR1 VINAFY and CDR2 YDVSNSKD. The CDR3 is CATWDRPYHKKLF. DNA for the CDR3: TGTGCCACCTGGGACAGGCCGTATCATAAGAAACTCTTT.

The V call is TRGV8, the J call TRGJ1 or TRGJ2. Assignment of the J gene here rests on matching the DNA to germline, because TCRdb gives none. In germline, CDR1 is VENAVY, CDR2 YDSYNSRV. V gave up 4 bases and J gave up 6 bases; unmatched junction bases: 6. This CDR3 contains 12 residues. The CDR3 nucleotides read TGTGCCACCTGGGACTCTTGTTATAAGAAACTCTTT. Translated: CATWDSCYKKLF.

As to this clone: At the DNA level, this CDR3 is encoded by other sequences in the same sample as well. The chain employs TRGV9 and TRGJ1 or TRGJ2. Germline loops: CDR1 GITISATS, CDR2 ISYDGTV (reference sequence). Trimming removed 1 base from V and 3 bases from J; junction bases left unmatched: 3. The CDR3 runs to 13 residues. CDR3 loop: CALWEVSYYKKLF. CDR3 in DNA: TGTGCCTTGTGGGAGGTCTCTTATTATAAGAAACTCTTT.

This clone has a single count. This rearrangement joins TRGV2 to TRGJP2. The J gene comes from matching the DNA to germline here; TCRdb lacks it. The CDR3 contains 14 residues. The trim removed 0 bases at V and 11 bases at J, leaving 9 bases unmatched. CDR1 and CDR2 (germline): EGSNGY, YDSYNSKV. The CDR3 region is CATWDGVVEWIKTF. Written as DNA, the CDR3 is TGTGCCACCTGGGACGGGGTTGTCGAATGGATCAAGACGTTT.